This TCR beta chain was captured in a study of CD4+ T cells in melanoma (dated by TCRdb to 2021 to 2024). Looking at the study overall: Neoantigen-specific CD4+ T cells in human melanoma were what the study investigated. Summary of the overall study and its limitations: Neoantigen-specific CD4+ T cells were reported to be correlated with the function of CD8+ T cells, macrophages and B cells. Diverse differentiation states were reported to be shown by neoantigen-specific CD4+ T cells in melanoma.

Worth noting for this clone: Its binding antigen is unknown. No much larger clonotype is one base removed from it; base qualities were not supplied.

Inclusive of the bounding cysteine and phenylalanine, the CDR3 is 15 residues long. The retained sequence is limited to the CDR3, 45 bases, with the frame set at the first base. The V and J ends are trimmed by 1 base and 5 bases, leaving 14 bases between them. In the germline V gene (reference sequence), CDR1 corresponds to SGHKS and CDR2 to YYEKEE. Receptor amplification or capture employed the immunoSEQ multiplex PCR assay. TCRdb took this table from immuneACCESS and kept in-frame rearrangements with V and J called. Such tables lack part of the clones; where checked against another copy, unresolved V genes explain under half of the gap, and the rest is unexplained. The sample yields some 110,000 clones; about 92% were counted once. Clones ranked in the top ten supply around 3% of the sample. Patients with melanoma were used as donors.

The sample consisted of peripheral blood. This TCR was sampled from a human donor with melanoma. The chain joins TRBV5-5 to TRBJ2-3; TRBD1 is possibly the D segment (5 matching bases). CDR3 sequence: CASSLSLGVRDTQYF. Here is the DNA: TGTGCCAGCAGCTTGAGTTTAGGGGTTCGAGATACGCAGTATTTT. Reference TRBV5-5 and TRBJ2-3 proteins supply the regions before and after the CDR3; the full variable domain is: DAGVTQSPTHLIKTRGQQVTLRCSPISGHKSVSWYQQVLGQGPQFIFQYYEKEERGRGNFPDRFSARQFPNYSSELNVNALLLGDSALYLCASSLSLGVRDTQYFGPGTRLTVL.